The clone carrying this T cell receptor (beta chain) was picked up a small number of times. Its antigen is not known. This sample is part of a study of T cell responses to AZD1222 COVID-19 vaccine. At the level of the study: The study pooled second doses at about 4 or about 12 weeks.

The CDR3 sequence is 14 residues long. V was clipped by 2 bases and J by 6 bases, with 11 bases between them. Germline loops: CDR1 LGHNT, CDR2 FRNRAP. Whole-study findings and limits: Donor demographics were predominantly white British with a female majority; clonal diversity may be underestimated. Only 5 or 6 people who got AZD1222 tested seropositive at baseline.

Libraries were prepared by immunoSEQ multiplex PCR; TCRdb keeps only in-frame clonotypes and omits some of them. The sample lists approximately 74,000 clones; more than 80% were seen once. This clonotype originated in an adult in good health. The sample consisted of peripheral blood, taken on day 0 of AZD1222 vaccination. This chain joins TRBV12-5 and TRBJ1-5; no clear D. The CDR3 sequence is CASGLLPGRQPQHF. CDR3 coding DNA: TGTGCTAGTGGTTTGCTTCCCGGGCGTCAGCCCCAGCATTTT.